These T cell receptor beta chains were read from a single sample in a study of T cell clusters in autoimmune cytopenias. For each CDR3 protein, TCRdb gives one entry from its re-call of the multiplex PCR reads, without DNA. The sample totals several thousand distinct CDR3 sequences. The sample consisted of peripheral blood. These receptors came from a human donor with an autoimmune cytopenia or autoimmune hepatitis (not recorded which). Each CDR3 is given with its conserved first and last residue. Size tells how often a clone was seen (once, few, many) or the class of an expanded clone, and some rows leave it out.

V: TRBV10-3; length: 17; J: TRBJ1-2; size: -; CDR3: CAISLNNKGDAKYGYTF
V: TRBV10-3; length: 15; J: TRBJ2-3; size: -; CDR3: CAISVGQSSTDTQYF
V: TRBV30; length: 13; J: TRBJ2-7; size: -; CDR3: CAGTTGRYYEQYF
V: TRBV6-5; length: 13; J: TRBJ1-2; size: medium-sized; CDR3: CASSYGMDYGYTF
V: TRBV10-3; length: 16; J: TRBJ1-2; size: -; CDR3: CATSNDLVGQGPGYTF
V: TRBV6-5; length: 15; J: TRBJ1-3; size: -; CDR3: CASSYSRQPGNTIYF
V: TRBV5-1; length: 14; J: TRBJ1-1; size: -; CDR3: CASSFGTGGPEAFF
V: TRBV6-6; length: 14; J: TRBJ1-4; size: -; CDR3: CASSYDWGDEKLFF
V: TRBV19; length: 15; J: TRBJ2-3; size: medium-sized; CDR3: CASSIDDLVTDTQYF
V: TRBV5-6; length: 13; J: TRBJ1-2; size: -; CDR3: CASSPTPRGGYTF
V: TRBV12-3/TRBV12-4; length: 11; J: TRBJ2-3; size: medium-sized; CDR3: CASRQTDTQYF
V: TRBV30; length: 12; J: TRBJ1-1; size: -; CDR3: CEWGEGFNEAFF
V: TRBV24-1; length: 13; J: TRBJ2-3; size: -; CDR3: CATSRPSTDTQYF
V: TRBV12-3/TRBV12-4; length: 14; J: TRBJ1-1; size: -; CDR3: CASTRIREDTEAFF
V: TRBV19; length: 14; J: TRBJ1-2; size: -; CDR3: CASSPGGGDHGYTF
V: TRBV29-1; length: 12; J: TRBJ1-1; size: -; CDR3: CSVSRAATEAFF
V: TRBV20-1; length: 14; J: TRBJ2-3; size: -; CDR3: CSADYQGAGDTQYF
V: TRBV4-1; length: 15; J: TRBJ1-5; size: -; CDR3: CASSRTPAGYEPQHF
V: TRBV12-3/TRBV12-4; length: 14; J: TRBJ1-2; size: -; CDR3: CASSLRTNPMGYTF
V: TRBV14; length: 14; J: TRBJ2-1; size: -; CDR3: CASSQGSSRYEQFF
V: TRBV7-9; length: 15; J: TRBJ2-1; size: -; CDR3: CASRAGTSGYNEQFF
V: TRBV6-1; length: 16; J: TRBJ1-2; size: -; CDR3: CASRESTRIVNYGYTF
V: TRBV6-5; length: 14; J: TRBJ2-7; size: -; CDR3: CASSYSSGPYEQYF
V: TRBV6-5; length: 12; J: TRBJ2-2; size: -; CDR3: CASSTGPGELFF
V: TRBV30; length: 14; J: TRBJ1-1; size: -; CDR3: CAWSVLRSGSEAFF
V: TRBV6-6; length: 14; J: TRBJ1-4; size: -; CDR3: CASNPGKDGEKLFF
V: TRBV18; length: 14; J: TRBJ1-1; size: -; CDR3: CASSPSRAGREAFF
V: TRBV29-1; length: 15; J: TRBJ2-2; size: medium-sized; CDR3: CSVDVGQAATGELFF
V: TRBV30; length: 11; J: TRBJ2-7; size: medium-sized; CDR3: CAWSGSYEQYF
V: TRBV29-1; length: 15; J: TRBJ2-1; size: medium-sized; CDR3: CSVDGSGRAYNEQFF
V: TRBV12-3/TRBV12-4; length: 15; J: TRBJ1-2; size: medium-sized; CDR3: CASSLGQLSNYGYTF
V: TRBV18; length: 16; J: TRBJ2-1; size: -; CDR3: CASSPISSLTYNEQFF
V: TRBV5-1; length: 16; J: TRBJ1-4; size: -; CDR3: CASSLGVRVLGEKLFF
V: TRBV12-3/TRBV12-4; length: 17; J: TRBJ2-3; size: -; CDR3: CASSSSRVGDATDTQYF
V: TRBV29-1; length: 15; J: TRBJ1-1; size: medium-sized; CDR3: CSVTGTGIPNTEAFF
V: TRBV12-3/TRBV12-4; length: 14; J: TRBJ1-5; size: medium-sized; CDR3: CASSFSTSNQPQHF
V: TRBV5-4; length: 13; J: TRBJ2-2; size: -; CDR3: CASTAGYPGELFF
V: TRBV19; length: 13; J: TRBJ2-1; size: medium-sized; CDR3: CASRDTGYSEQFF
V: TRBV6-4; length: 16; J: TRBJ2-3; size: medium-sized; CDR3: CASSDTASGATDTQYF